These T cell receptor beta chains were read from a single sample in a study of blood T cell repertoires in COVID-19. This table comes from immunoSEQ multiplex PCR, and its TCRdb copy is limited to in-frame clones, with some not included. Here the sample spans just over 300,000 clones, 80% to 90% being singletons. Sequencing used PBMCs or T cells enriched from blood (not recorded which). The receptors stem from a man younger than 40 who had recovered from COVID-19. The CDR3 runs from the conserved cysteine through the conserved F or W. The order of the fields is clone size, J gene, V gene, D gene, CDR3 protein, CDR3 DNA. A D gene is named only where the DNA matches it firmly. Part of the rows lack a size; the others show once, few, many or a class for expanded clones.

clone_size: -; j_call: TRBJ2-4; v_call: TRBV29-1; d_call: -; cdr3_aa: CSVASVAGAKNIQYF; cdr3_nt: TGCAGCGTTGCTTCTGTGGCAGGGGCCAAAAACATTCAGTACTTC
clone_size: -; j_call: TRBJ2-1; v_call: TRBV13; d_call: -; cdr3_aa: CASSGFGSSGFSSYNEQFF; cdr3_nt: TGTGCCAGCAGCGGTTTCGGGTCAAGTGGCTTCAGCTCCTACAATGAGCAGTTCTTC
clone_size: -; j_call: TRBJ2-3; v_call: TRBV9; d_call: -; cdr3_aa: CASSRGPDTQYF; cdr3_nt: TGTGCCAGCAGTCGAGGCCCAGATACGCAGTATTTT
clone_size: -; j_call: TRBJ1-2; v_call: TRBV2; d_call: -; cdr3_aa: CASSDQAANYGYTF; cdr3_nt: TGTGCCAGCAGTGACCAGGCTGCGAACTATGGCTACACCTTC
clone_size: few; j_call: TRBJ1-2; v_call: TRBV4-1; d_call: -; cdr3_aa: CASSRMVERNYGYTF; cdr3_nt: TGCGCCAGCAGCCGCATGGTAGAGAGGAACTATGGCTACACCTTC
clone_size: -; j_call: TRBJ2-1; v_call: TRBV11-2; d_call: TRBD2; cdr3_aa: CASSLNPTLAGLNEQFF; cdr3_nt: TGTGCCAGCAGCTTAAACCCCACACTAGCGGGGCTCAATGAGCAGTTCTTC
clone_size: -; j_call: TRBJ2-5; v_call: TRBV7-2; d_call: TRBD2; cdr3_aa: CASSLWGGSETQYF; cdr3_nt: TGTGCCAGCAGCTTATGGGGGGGGTCAGAGACCCAGTACTTC
clone_size: -; j_call: TRBJ1-1; v_call: TRBV28; d_call: -; cdr3_aa: CASSPGPSEAFF; cdr3_nt: TGTGCCAGCAGCCCAGGGCCTAGTGAAGCTTTCTTT
clone_size: -; j_call: TRBJ2-7; v_call: TRBV3-1/TRBV3-2; d_call: -; cdr3_aa: CASSLDGEQYF; cdr3_nt: TGTGCCAGCAGCCTAGACGGCGAGCAGTACTTC
clone_size: -; j_call: TRBJ2-7; v_call: TRBV7-6; d_call: -; cdr3_aa: CASSPQGRAYEQYF; cdr3_nt: TGTGCCAGCAGCCCGCAGGGTCGAGCCTACGAGCAGTACTTC
clone_size: -; j_call: TRBJ1-5; v_call: TRBV5-1; d_call: TRBD1; cdr3_aa: CASSQGTDDQPQHF; cdr3_nt: TGCGCCAGCAGCCAGGGGACAGACGATCAGCCCCAGCATTTT
clone_size: -; j_call: TRBJ1-1; v_call: TRBV5-4; d_call: TRBD1; cdr3_aa: CASSPTGGSEAFF; cdr3_nt: TGTGCCAGCAGCCCGACAGGGGGATCGGAAGCTTTCTTT
clone_size: -; j_call: TRBJ1-1; v_call: TRBV2; d_call: -; cdr3_aa: CASSADKNTEAFF; cdr3_nt: TGTGCCAGCAGTGCGGACAAGAACACTGAAGCTTTCTTT
clone_size: -; j_call: TRBJ1-1; v_call: TRBV5-6; d_call: -; cdr3_aa: CASSLIQGITEAFF; cdr3_nt: TGTGCCAGCAGCTTGATTCAGGGTATTACTGAAGCTTTCTTT
clone_size: few; j_call: TRBJ1-3; v_call: TRBV6-5; d_call: -; cdr3_aa: CASSYWATGSGNTIYF; cdr3_nt: TGTGCCAGCAGTTACTGGGCCACTGGCTCTGGAAACACCATATATTTT
clone_size: -; j_call: TRBJ1-4; v_call: TRBV6-6; d_call: TRBD1; cdr3_aa: CASLRTGYNEKLFF; cdr3_nt: TGTGCCAGCCTACGGACAGGATACAATGAAAAACTGTTTTTT
clone_size: -; j_call: TRBJ1-1; v_call: TRBV29-1; d_call: TRBD1; cdr3_aa: CSGRTGGSTEAFF; cdr3_nt: TGCAGCGGGAGAACAGGGGGTAGCACTGAAGCTTTCTTT
clone_size: -; j_call: TRBJ1-2; v_call: TRBV6-5; d_call: -; cdr3_aa: CATLRQATSNYGYTF; cdr3_nt: TGTGCCACCTTAAGACAGGCGACGTCTAACTATGGCTACACCTTC
clone_size: -; j_call: TRBJ1-5; v_call: TRBV2; d_call: -; cdr3_aa: CASSERAGDQPQHF; cdr3_nt: TGTGCCAGCAGTGAACGGGCAGGGGATCAGCCCCAGCATTTT
clone_size: -; j_call: TRBJ2-1; v_call: TRBV7-6; d_call: -; cdr3_aa: CASSLDRVNEQFF; cdr3_nt: TGTGCCAGCAGCTTAGACAGGGTAAATGAGCAGTTCTTC
clone_size: -; j_call: TRBJ1-1; v_call: TRBV5-5; d_call: -; cdr3_aa: CASSWGGFMNTEAFF; cdr3_nt: TGTGCCAGCAGCTGGGGGGGCTTCATGAACACTGAAGCTTTCTTT
clone_size: -; j_call: TRBJ2-1; v_call: TRBV7-8; d_call: TRBD2; cdr3_aa: CASSRERGGYNEQFF; cdr3_nt: TGTGCCAGCAGCCGAGAGCGGGGGGGATACAATGAGCAGTTCTTC
clone_size: -; j_call: TRBJ1-3; v_call: TRBV3-1/TRBV3-2; d_call: TRBD1; cdr3_aa: CASRGQGAYRNTIYF; cdr3_nt: TGTGCCAGCAGGGGACAGGGGGCGTACAGGAACACCATATATTTT
clone_size: -; j_call: TRBJ2-2; v_call: TRBV7-2; d_call: -; cdr3_aa: CAATIANTGELFF; cdr3_nt: TGTGCAGCTACCATAGCGAACACCGGGGAGCTGTTTTTT
clone_size: -; j_call: TRBJ2-6; v_call: TRBV9; d_call: -; cdr3_aa: CASSVYSGHASSGANVLTF; cdr3_nt: TGTGCCAGCAGCGTTTATTCGGGACACGCTAGCTCTGGGGCCAACGTCCTGACTTTC
clone_size: -; j_call: TRBJ2-7; v_call: TRBV30; d_call: -; cdr3_aa: CAWSDPRQVNYEQYF; cdr3_nt: TGTGCCTGGAGTGACCCCCGACAGGTTAACTACGAGCAGTACTTC